This note documents a single T cell receptor beta chain sequence. Its antigen remains unknown. This sample is part of a study of cytomegalovirus exposure and HLA in healthy donors. The CDR3 is 16 residues long. CDR1 is MGHDK, CDR2 SYGVNS, per germline. With 6 bases clipped from V and 0 bases from J, the junction kept 6 bases outside the gene matches. Vbeta (60) and Jbeta (13) primers were used in the PCR. Data came from immunoSEQ multiplex PCR; TCRdb stores just in-frame clones and leaves some out. The sample records about 61,000 clones, around 89% being singletons. Findings of the study overall: The study put under 200 TCR beta chains on its list as cytomegalovirus-associated. A classifier reportedly called cytomegalovirus status with high sensitivity and specificity. By a later analysis, the bulk of CMV-associated TCR beta chains appeared HLA-restricted. A later analysis associated around 17,000 TCR beta sequences with HLA alleles at a 0.05 false discovery rate.

The V and J genes are TRBV25-1 and TRBJ2-3; 10 bases match TRBD1. The source material was PBMCs. The clonotype was recovered from a man aged 25 to 40 in good health and CMV-seropositive. CDR3: CASSPGTGASTDTQYF. CDR3 in DNA: TGTGCCAGCAGCCCCGGGACAGGGGCTAGCACAGATACGCAGTATTTT.